What follows are 17 T cell receptor beta chains derived from one specimen sequenced in a study of chronic HIV infection and antiretroviral therapy. TCRdb called the 5' RACE reads again in MiXCR, with one record for every CDR3 protein. The profile shows about 31,000 distinct CDR3 sequences, over 7.5% of them singletons. Source material: peripheral blood. Receptors originate from an adult who had HIV and had not received antiretroviral therapy, or was an uninfected healthy control (not recorded which).

The J gene is TRBJ2-2, the V gene TRBV20-1; unclear D gene. CDR3 length equals 15 residues. V shed 4 bases and J shed 5 bases, with 17 bases lying between them. Per germline, CDR1 DFQATT and CDR2 SNEGSKA (reference sequence). The chain's CDR3 is CSAKPHSLETGELFF. The CDR3 region has the DNA TGCAGTGCTAAACCCCATTCGCTTGAGACCGGGGAGCTGTTTTTT.

Points on this clonotype: One base away lies a much larger clone, so this may be a sequencing read error. The chain carries TRBV27 and TRBJ2-7; 9 bases are a match to TRBD1. J lost 5 bases, V lost 3 bases, and 8 bases had no gene match. The CDR3 has 15 amino acids. Per germline, CDR1 MNHEY and CDR2 SMNVEV (reference sequence). This CDR3 is CASSLFGTGKNEQYF. The CDR3 nucleotides are TGTGCCAGCAGTTTGTTCGGGACAGGGAAGAACGAGCAGTACTTC.

This clonotype was detected ten times or more. The chain recombines TRBV29-1 with TRBJ1-4; D is uncertain. Germline CDR1 and CDR2: SQVTM and ANQGSEA. The CDR3 extends over 14 amino acids. The V end was cut by 7 bases, the J end by 1 base, with 13 bases between. As DNA, the CDR3 is TGCAGCGCTATATTACAGTTAACTAATGAAAAACTGTTTTTT. This translates into CSAILQLTNEKLFF.

This clonotype was seen many times. This chain links TRBV4-3 with TRBJ2-7, with TRBD1 matching 9 bases. J gave up 4 bases and V 3 bases, and 4 bases lay outside the gene matches. This CDR3 spans 14 amino acids. CDR1 LGHNA and CDR2 YSLEER come from the germline V gene. The CDR3 DNA follows: TGCGCCAGCAGCCAGGGGACAGGGCTATACGAGCAGTACTTC. It translates to CASSQGTGLYEQYF.

The chain has TRBV5-1 and TRBJ2-6, with D maybe TRBD1 (6 bases). This CDR3 region has 16 residues. CDR1 is SGHRS, CDR2 YFSETQ, per germline. V was shortened by 5 bases and J by 4 bases, with 16 bases between the two germline ends. CDR3 residues: CASSVSSGAGANVLTF. CDR3 bases: TGCGCCAGCAGTGTGTCGTCAGGGGCCGGGGCCAACGTCCTGACTTTC. The whole variable domain, remainder taken from reference TRBV5-1 and TRBJ2-6, is KAGVTQTPRYLIKTRGQQVTLSCSPISGHRSVSWYQQTPGQGLQFLFEYFSETQRNKGNFPGRFSGRQFSNSRSEMNVSTLELGDSALYLCASSVSSGAGANVLTFGAGSRLTVL.

This sequence joins TRBV3-1 and TRBJ2-1, with TRBD2 as a possible D gene (6 bases). CDR1 and CDR2 (germline): LGHDT, YNNKEL (reference sequence). This CDR3 comprises 14 residues. V lost 4 bases and J 3 bases, leaving 10 bases between the germline ends. The DNA of the CDR3 is TGTGCCAGCAGCCTGACTAGTCTCTACAATGAGCAGTTCTTC. Residues: CASSLTSLYNEQFF.

The table lists this clonotype with a few counts. The chain has TRBV2 and TRBJ2-7; D assignment may be TRBD1 or TRBD2 (5 bases each). The CDR3 sequence is 13 residues long. Per the germline V gene, CDR1 is SNHLY and CDR2 is FYNNEI. The V end was cut by 10 bases, the J end by 3 bases, with 16 bases between. The CDR3 spells CATEGEPNYEQYF. CDR3 bases: TGTGCCACCGAAGGGGAGCCAAACTACGAGCAGTACTTC.

There are many counts of this clonotype. The J gene is TRBJ1-3, the V gene TRBV21-1; the table's D call of TRBD1 was not tested on the DNA. TRBV21-1 is deemed a pseudogene. CDR3 length equals 15 residues. DNA of the CDR3: TGTGCCATCGCTTTACATAAAGGGGCTGGAAACACCATATATTTT. Amino acids: CAIALHKGAGNTIYF.

This clonotype was seen only a few times. This rearrangement joins TRBV7-2 to TRBJ1-2; D remains ambiguous. Germline-derived CDR1 and CDR2 are SGHTA and FQGNSA. The CDR3 sequence is 14 residues long. Trimming removed 1 base from V and 2 bases from J, with 8 bases in between. This CDR3 reads CASSLVAENYGYTF. In nucleotides, the CDR3 is TGTGCCAGCAGCTTAGTGGCAGAAAACTATGGCTACACCTTC. Using reference TRBV7-2 and TRBJ1-2 for the parts outside the CDR3, the full variable domain is GAGVSQSPSNKVTEKGKDVELRCDPISGHTALYWYRQSLGQGLEFLIYFQGNSAPDKSGLPSDRFSAERTGGSVSTLTIQRTQQEDSAVYLCASSLVAENYGYTFGSGTRLTVV.

The V and J genes are TRBV4-2 and TRBJ2-5; D perhaps matches TRBD1 (6 bases). The CDR3 loop spans 17 amino acids. Per germline, CDR1 LGHNA and CDR2 YNFKEQ. The V end was cut by 1 base, the J end by 2 bases, with 17 bases between. CDR3 nucleotide sequence: TGTGCCAGCAGCCAAGTCGGTCCGACAGGTTATCAAGAGACCCAGTACTTC. Protein product: CASSQVGPTGYQETQYF.

This clonotype was seen many times. CDR3 in DNA: TGTGCCAGCAGACGGACAGCAAGGAACTACGAGCAGTACTTC. Its protein is CASRRTARNYEQYF. The rearrangement uses TRBV2 and TRBJ2-7; tentative D call: TRBD1 (6 bases). Trimming took 6 bases from V and 3 from J, leaving 15 bases between them. The CDR3 sequence is 14 residues long. Germline V gene data show CDR1 as SNHLY and CDR2 as FYNNEI.

This sequence joins TRBV10-3 and TRBJ1-6, with 7 nucleotides matching TRBD1. The CDR3 length is 15 residues. V shed 3 bases, J shed 6 bases, and the junction held 5 bases outside the gene matches. Germline V gene data show CDR1 as ENHRY and CDR2 as SYGVKD. The CDR3 is CAISEEDRLNSPLHF. Here the CDR3 DNA reads TGTGCCATCAGTGAAGAGGACAGGCTTAATTCACCCCTCCACTTT.

This clonotype was observed a handful of times. The rearrangement uses TRBV5-1 and TRBJ2-1, with D unclear. In germline, CDR1 is SGHRS, CDR2 YFSETQ. V was pared by 4 bases and J by 0 bases, with 11 bases between. The CDR3 contains 15 residues. CDR3 coding DNA: TGCGCCAGCAGCGTCACAGAGAGCTCCTACAATGAGCAGTTCTTC. Its translation: CASSVTESSYNEQFF.

The chain is built from TRBV29-1 and TRBJ2-1, with D perhaps being TRBD1 or TRBD2 (6 bases each). Per the germline V gene, CDR1 is SQVTM and CDR2 is ANQGSEA. CDR3 size: 17 residues. V shed 3 bases and J shed 1 base, with 19 bases lying between them. The CDR3 is CSVDGSQGQGSYNEQFF. Here the CDR3 DNA reads TGCAGCGTTGACGGGAGCCAGGGGCAAGGGTCCTACAATGAGCAGTTCTTC.

J is TRBJ1-4 and V is TRBV29-1; D is uncertain. Germline values: CDR1 SQVTM, CDR2 ANQGSEA. The CDR3 contains 13 residues. Trimming left V 8 bases short and J 4 bases short, with 14 bases between. CDR3: CSSSDVFNEKLFF. The CDR3 region has the DNA TGCAGCTCCTCCGACGTGTTTAATGAAAAACTGTTTTTT.

This clonotype was observed at least ten times. The V and J genes are TRBV4-2 and TRBJ1-4; tentatively, D is TRBD1 (5 bases). Trimming left V 0 bases short and J 11 bases short, with 7 bases between. Germline assignment: CDR1 LGHNA and CDR2 YNFKEQ. CDR3 length: 12 amino acids. CDR3 protein: CASSQDREKLFF. DNA for the CDR3: TGTGCCAGCAGCCAAGACAGGGAGAAACTGTTTTTT.

This clonotype was counted ten times or more. The chain couples TRBV6-2 or TRBV6-3 to TRBJ1-1, with D hard to call. In germline, CDR1 is MNHEY, CDR2 SVGEGT. Deletions cut 6 bases from V and 5 bases from J, with 13 bases between. This CDR3 contains 13 residues. The CDR3 DNA is TGTGCCAGCAGAGACACGGTGTTAACTGAAGCTTTCTTT. The encoded protein is CASRDTVLTEAFF.